A selection of T cell receptor beta chains follows, all from one sample in a study of T cell responses to AZD1222 COVID-19 vaccine. TCRdb's copy holds only in-frame clones and misses some; the assay was immunoSEQ multiplex PCR. The repertoire holds some 140,000 clones, about 85% seen once, with 2.5% to 4% in the top ten. The material sequenced was peripheral blood, taken on day 0 of AZD1222 vaccination. These receptors all come from an adult in good health. The CDR3 runs from the conserved cysteine through the conserved F or W. D genes are given only for firm matches. The listing skips clone size in some rows; elsewhere it reads once, few, many or a size class.

V,D,size,J,CDR3,DNA
TRBV14,NA,NA,TRBJ2-3,CASSQDQGARTDTQYF,TGTGCCAGCAGCCAAGATCAAGGCGCCCGCACAGATACGCAGTATTTT
TRBV14,NA,NA,TRBJ2-2,CASSLHRAGELFF,TGTGCCAGCAGCCTGCACAGGGCGGGGGAGCTGTTTTTT
TRBV7-9,NA,once,TRBJ1-2,CASSPSGVYGYTF,TGTGCCAGCAGCCCTTCAGGGGTTTATGGCTACACCTTC
TRBV12-3/TRBV12-4,NA,NA,TRBJ2-1,CASSLTRGEQFF,TGTGCCAGCAGTTTGACCCGCGGGGAGCAGTTCTTC
TRBV2,NA,NA,TRBJ1-2,CASSPTNGIYTGYGYTF,TGTGCCAGCAGCCCGACAAATGGGATCTATACGGGCTATGGCTACACCTTC
TRBV6-5,NA,NA,TRBJ1-2,CATTQGPSDYGYTF,TGTGCCACGACACAGGGCCCAAGCGACTATGGCTACACCTTC
TRBV6-6,NA,NA,TRBJ1-6,CASRLVDGSSPLHF,TGTGCCAGCAGACTGGTCGACGGGAGTTCACCCCTCCACTTT
TRBV28,NA,NA,TRBJ1-1,CASSPAGGTEAFF,TGTGCCAGCAGTCCCGCCGGGGGCACTGAAGCTTTCTTT
TRBV5-1,NA,NA,TRBJ1-3,CASSLGGSGNTIYF,TGCGCCAGCAGCTTAGGCGGCTCTGGAAACACCATATATTTT
TRBV7-2,TRBD1,NA,TRBJ1-5,CASSLDGTANQPQHF,TGTGCCAGCAGCTTAGATGGGACAGCAAATCAGCCCCAGCATTTT
TRBV6-5,NA,NA,TRBJ2-7,CASSPLGVYYEQYF,TGTGCCAGCAGCCCCCTGGGGGTTTACTACGAGCAGTACTTC
TRBV7-3,NA,NA,TRBJ1-6,CASSLLGTGSPLHF,TGTGCCAGCAGCTTATTAGGCACCGGCTCACCCCTCCACTTT
TRBV11-3,NA,NA,TRBJ2-7,CASSLGGRDGKYEQYF,TGTGCCAGCAGCTTAGGGGGCCGGGACGGAAAATACGAGCAGTACTTC
TRBV3-1/TRBV3-2,TRBD2,NA,TRBJ2-3,CASSRAGRADTQYF,TGTGCCAGCAGCCGGGCGGGGAGGGCAGATACGCAGTATTTT
TRBV7-9,NA,NA,TRBJ1-5,CASSPQGGSNQPQHF,TGTGCCAGCAGCCCACAGGGAGGTAGCAATCAGCCCCAGCATTTT
TRBV9,TRBD2,NA,TRBJ2-2,CASSVVGGDTGELFF,TGTGCCAGCAGCGTAGTCGGGGGGGACACCGGGGAGCTGTTTTTT
TRBV5-4,NA,NA,TRBJ2-5,CASHASVKETQYF,TGTGCCAGCCACGCCAGTGTTAAAGAGACCCAGTACTTC
TRBV12-3/TRBV12-4,NA,NA,TRBJ1-1,CASSSHPGEAFF,TGTGCCAGCAGTTCCCATCCCGGTGAAGCTTTCTTT
TRBV27,NA,once,TRBJ1-5,CASSLFRGVGQPQHF,TGTGCCAGCAGTTTATTCAGGGGTGTTGGTCAGCCCCAGCATTTT
TRBV27,NA,NA,TRBJ1-6,CASSPEVLSPLHF,TGTGCCAGCAGTCCGGAGGTTTTGTCACCCCTCCACTTT
TRBV6-5,NA,NA,TRBJ1-5,CASNRRGQPQHF,TGTGCCAGCAATCGGCGGGGTCAGCCCCAGCATTTT
TRBV9,NA,once,TRBJ2-1,CASSGGTSYNEQFF,TGTGCCAGCAGCGGGGGGACCTCCTACAATGAGCAGTTCTTC
TRBV5-6,TRBD1,once,TRBJ1-3,CASSLRAQGAYSGNTIYF,TGTGCCAGCAGCTTGAGGGCCCAGGGGGCTTACTCTGGAAACACCATATATTTT